This T cell receptor beta chain was profiled in a study of cytomegalovirus exposure and HLA in healthy donors. Findings and limits, study-wide: First-cohort TCR clusters were later found to tend to co-occur in the 120 or so validation repertoires.

In the case of this clone: Its antigen is unidentified.

V was clipped by 0 bases and J by 2 bases, with 10 bases between them. CDR1 and CDR2 (germline): GTSNPN, SVGIG (reference sequence). This CDR3 has 14 amino acids. Measured with immunoSEQ multiplex PCR; TCRdb has only the in-frame clones, and not every one. The sample lists about 360,000 clones; roughly 90% were seen once. Separate from the roughly 670-subject first cohort, the approximately 120-subject validation cohort was the one that the donors belonged to. The specimen sequenced was PBMCs. The gene calls are TRBV30 and TRBJ2-5; D remains unclear. The sequence was obtained from a woman between 18 and 29 years old in good health and CMV-seronegative. CDR3 sequence: CAWSVVTIQETQYF. CDR3 nucleotides: TGTGCCTGGAGTGTAGTGACAATACAAGAGACCCAGTACTTC.